This T cell receptor (beta chain) was identified in a study of T cells in Graves' hyperthyroidism and ophthalmopathy. Study overall: Peripheral blood collection took place at initial diagnosis, before any treatment. Overall study results and limits: Blood also held most thyroid clonotypes expanded beyond 0.001. It was a median approximately six months before onset that the model predicted ophthalmopathy.

This clonotype was found many times. Its cognate antigen is unknown. The source material, RNA transcripts, was used to amplify TCR beta CDR3 regions. The HTBI primer set served for first-round RT-PCR of the TCR CDR3. TCRdb re-called the multiplex PCR reads with MiXCR, one entry per CDR3 protein. Among about 640,000 distinct CDR3 sequences listed, 20% were seen once. CDR1 MNHNS and CDR2 SASEGT come from the germline V gene. The CDR3 is 13 residues long. V gave up 6 bases and J gave up 4 bases, with 12 bases separating them. The TCR originated in a man younger than 45 with Graves' ophthalmopathy. The sequenced sample was blood. This chain connects TRBV6-1 to TRBJ1-1; D is ambiguous. The DNA of the CDR3 is TGTGCCAGCAGCTCCGAGAAGGCCACTGAAGCTTTCTTT. This gives the protein CASSSEKATEAFF.